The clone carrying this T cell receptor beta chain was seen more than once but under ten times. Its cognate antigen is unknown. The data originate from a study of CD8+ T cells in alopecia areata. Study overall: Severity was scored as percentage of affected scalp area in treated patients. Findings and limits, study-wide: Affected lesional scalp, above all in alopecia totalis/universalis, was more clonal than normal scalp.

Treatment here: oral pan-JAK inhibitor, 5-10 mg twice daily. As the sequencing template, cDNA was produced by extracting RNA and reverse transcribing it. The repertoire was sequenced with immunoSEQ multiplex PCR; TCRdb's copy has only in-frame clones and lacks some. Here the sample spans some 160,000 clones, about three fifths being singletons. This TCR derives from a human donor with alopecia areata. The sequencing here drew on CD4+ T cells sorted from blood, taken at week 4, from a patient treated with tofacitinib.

The CDR3 region is CSVAERGVTETQYF. CDR3 bases: TGCAGCGTTGCCGAGCGGGGGGTGACAGAGACCCAGTACTTC. This chain uses TRBV29-1 with TRBJ2-5; the match to TRBD2 covers 9 bases. V lost 4 bases and J lost 4; bases outside the gene matches: 7. The CDR3 has 14 residues. Germline CDR1 and CDR2: SQVTM and ANQGSEA.